This entry describes one T cell receptor (beta chain). Using roughly 200 ng DNA, roughly 33,000 T cell genomes, the sorted-subset replicate PCRs were run. Assay used: immunoSEQ multiplex PCR; TCRdb lists only in-frame clones, some missing. The sample has some 1 million clones, around 75% seen once. This entry comes from a study of shared clonotypes between healthy human individuals. Background on the study: The study enrolled two women and three men aged 18 to 49.

Only Caucasian adults living in Nashville, Tennessee served as donors. Naive CD45RA+ and memory CD45RA-negative subsets were split from CD4+ cells. V was cut by 3 bases and J by 7 bases, with 10 bases left in between. This CDR3 comprises 12 residues. Per the germline V gene, CDR1 is SQVTM and CDR2 is ANQGSEA. This clonotype originated in a man younger than 30 in good health. The rearrangement uses TRBV29-1 and TRBJ2-1; D is unclear. The sample taken for sequencing was memory CD4+ T cells sorted from blood. The subset is: CD45RA-negative fraction. CDR3 region: CSVELLENEQFF. The CDR3, as DNA: TGCAGCGTTGAGTTACTGGAGAATGAGCAGTTCTTC.